Listed below are T cell receptor beta chains from one sample, sequenced in a study of T cell responses to AZD1222 COVID-19 vaccine. Using immunoSEQ multiplex PCR, the repertoire was profiled, and TCRdb retains in-frame clones only, with some absent. The repertoire holds 150,000 to 200,000 clones, with about 90% as singletons. The sample here was peripheral blood, taken 28 days after the second AZD1222 dose. These receptors originate from an adult who received the AZD1222 COVID-19 vaccine. The conserved cysteine and the conserved F or W are not part of the CDR3 here.

V gene	CDR3 protein
TRBV4-2	ASSLFGTSQPQH
TRBV6-4	ASSDAGGGVRPQH
TRBV27	ASGSRTPPNGYT
TRBV27	ASSLPGGYGYT
TRBV11-2	ASSLVRLKDNEQF
TRBV4-1	ASSQESPGNTEAF
TRBV14	ASSLRTGAKSSGNTIY
TRBV18	ASSPLQVANEKLF
TRBV7-2	ASSLVGGGTGELF
TRBV13	ASSRTRPQGLNTEAF
TRBV11-2	ASSSVRRDDYGYT
TRBV14	ASSQDLVQGYGYT
TRBV6-2/TRBV6-3	ASSPPGQGILPQH